One sample yielded the 27 T cell receptor beta chains listed below, sequenced in a study of post-analysis software for immune sequencing data. Unique molecular identifiers tagged the TCR beta cDNA libraries. TCRdb called the PCR reads again in MiXCR, with one record for every CDR3 protein. The sample contains 150,000 or so distinct CDR3 sequences, under 40% of which appear only once. Sample: blood, taken after autologous hematopoietic stem cell transplantation. These receptors were taken from a girl aged 5-17 years with multiple sclerosis.

This clonotype was seen more than once but under ten times. The V and J genes are TRBV6-6 and TRBJ1-5; D remains ambiguous. Trimming removed 8 bases at V and 5 bases at J, with 10 bases between. CDR1 MNHNY and CDR2 SVGAGI come from the germline V gene (reference sequence). The CDR3 runs 12 residues. DNA of the CDR3: TGTGCCAGCCGCCTTAAGGATCAGCCCCAGCATTTT. Its translation is CASRLKDQPQHF.

This clonotype has a count of ten or more. This chain links TRBV12-3 or TRBV12-4 with TRBJ2-1; D may be TRBD1 or TRBD2 (5 bases each). The V gene lost 0 bases and the J gene lost 5 bases, with 11 bases spanning the gap. The CDR3 loop spans 15 amino acids. Written as DNA, the CDR3 is TGTGCCAGCAGTTTAGCGGGGACCCATCACAATGAGCAGTTCTTC. It is translated as CASSLAGTHHNEQFF.

This clonotype was seen at least ten times. The chain recombines TRBV4-2 with TRBJ2-3; 7 positions agree with TRBD2. CDR3 length equals 17 residues. The germline V gene encodes CDR1 LGHNA and CDR2 YNFKEQ. J was trimmed by 2 bases and V by 1 base; bases with no gene match: 9. In DNA form, the CDR3 reads TGTGCCAGCAGCCAAGGGCTAGGCGGGAGTCTCACAGATACGCAGTATTTT. Protein product: CASSQGLGGSLTDTQYF.

The chain links TRBV25-1 to TRBJ2-7; D may be TRBD2 (6 bases). The CDR3 is made up of 14 amino acids. Germline values: CDR1 MGHDK, CDR2 SYGVNS. V was clipped by 5 bases and J by 5 bases, with 16 bases between them. The CDR3 sequence is CASSREAEWDEQYF. The CDR3, as DNA: TGTGCCAGCAGTAGGGAGGCGGAGTGGGACGAGCAGTACTTC.

The V call is TRBV28, the J call TRBJ2-7; 9 bases fit TRBD1. CDR1 and CDR2 (germline): MDHEN, SYDVKM. The CDR3 length is 16 residues. Trimming at V came to 5 bases and at J to 4 bases, leaving 12 bases not matched to a gene. As DNA, the CDR3 is TGTGCCAGCAGTCCGCGTGCAGGGACAGGGCAATACGAGCAGTACTTC. Translated: CASSPRAGTGQYEQYF.

This clonotype has at least ten counts. V and J are TRBV15 and TRBJ1-4; a possible D gene is TRBD1 (5 bases). Germline V gene sequence: CDR1 LNHNV, CDR2 YYDKDF (reference sequence). The CDR3 extends over 14 amino acids. Trimming removed 0 bases from V and 4 bases from J, with 6 bases in between. This chain's CDR3 is CATSREQGNEKLFF. CDR3 nucleotides: TGTGCCACCAGCAGAGAGCAGGGTAATGAAAAACTGTTTTTT.

The chain carries TRBV20-1 and TRBJ2-5; D is possibly TRBD2 (5 bases). V was pared by 3 bases and J by 1 base, with 9 bases between. The CDR3 is made up of 13 amino acids. Germline V gives CDR1 DFQATT, CDR2 SNEGSKA (reference sequence). The CDR3 bases are TGCAGTGCTAGTCGAGCGGTCCAAGAGACCCAGTACTTC. Amino acids: CSASRAVQETQYF.

The V and J genes are TRBV6-6 and TRBJ1-2, with D unresolved. The CDR3 length is 15 residues. V lost 6 bases, J lost 6 bases, and 20 bases lay in between. Germline CDR1 MNHNY, CDR2 SVGAGI (reference sequence). The CDR3 spells CASSTEAARGNGYTF. The CDR3 region has the DNA TGTGCCAGCAGCACCGAGGCAGCTCGTGGGAATGGCTACACCTTC.

The V gene is TRBV5-1, the J gene TRBJ2-1; 8 bases agree with TRBD1. The CDR3 loop spans 13 amino acids. V dropped 4 bases and J dropped 7; count of bases not matched to a gene: 4. From germline, CDR1 is SGHRS and CDR2 YFSETQ. The CDR3 region has the DNA TGCGCCAGCAGCAGGACAGGGCGTAATGAGCAGTTCTTC. Protein product: CASSRTGRNEQFF.

The genes are TRBV7-9 and TRBJ2-5; no clear D gene. Germline V gene data show CDR1 as SEHNR and CDR2 as FQNEAQ (reference sequence). Deletions cut 1 base from V and 2 bases from J, with 14 bases between. This CDR3 spans 16 amino acids. CDR3 nucleotides: TGTGCCAGCAGCTTAGAACATTGGGCAGCGCAAGAGACCCAGTACTTC. Translated, it gives CASSLEHWAAQETQYF.

There are many counts of this clonotype. This chain joins TRBV9 and TRBJ2-1; 10 nucleotides agree with TRBD1. The junction had 6 bases not matched to a gene; V was cut back by 1 base and J by 8 bases. The CDR3 contains 15 residues. CDR1 is SGDLS, CDR2 YYNGEE, per germline. DNA of the CDR3: TGTGCCAGCAGCGTATTTGACAGGGGGCAGTATGAGCAGTTCTTC. This encodes CASSVFDRGQYEQFF. The complete variable domain, with remaining parts taken from reference TRBV9 and TRBJ2-1, reads DSGVTQTPKHLITATGQRVTLRCSPRSGDLSVYWYQQSLDQGLQFLIQYYNGEERAKGNILERFSAQQFPDLHSELNLSSLELGDSALYFCASSVFDRGQYEQFFGPGTRLTVL.

The sample holds many counts of this clonotype. J is TRBJ2-1 and V is TRBV4-3; the D gene is possibly TRBD1 (5 bases). CDR3 length: 16 amino acids. The ends were cut back, 3 bases at V and 7 bases at J, with 19 bases in the middle. CDR1 LGHNA and CDR2 YSLEER come from the germline V gene. The CDR3 bases are TGCGCCAGCAGCCATGACACCCGGGCCAGGGCGAATGAGCAGTTCTTC. The encoded protein is CASSHDTRARANEQFF.

Only a few counts were recorded for this clonotype. A read error may be the cause here, since a much bigger clone is one base away. The chain links TRBV24-1 to TRBJ2-1; no definite D call. The germline V gene encodes CDR1 KGHDR and CDR2 SFDVKD. Trimming left V 2 bases short and J 7 bases short, with 5 bases between. The CDR3 contains 12 residues. CDR3 coding DNA: TGTGCCACCAGTGATTCCCTTAATGAGCAGTTCTTC. Its translation: CATSDSLNEQFF.

This clonotype was observed a few times. This rearrangement joins TRBV27 to TRBJ2-3, with 9 nucleotides matching TRBD2. This CDR3 has 17 amino acids. The germline CDR1 and CDR2 sequences are MNHEY and SMNVEV (reference sequence). V lost 5 bases and J lost 2; bases outside the gene matches: 11. CDR3 nucleotide sequence: TGTGCCAGCAGTATCTCTAGGACTAGCGTCCTCACAGATACGCAGTATTTT. Its translation is CASSISRTSVLTDTQYF.

This clonotype has more than one count but fewer than ten. J is TRBJ2-1 and V is TRBV29-1; the D gene is possibly TRBD1 (7 bases). The V end was cut by 6 bases, the J end by 9 bases, with 21 bases between. This CDR3 comprises 14 residues. Per germline, CDR1 SQVTM and CDR2 ANQGSEA. DNA of the CDR3: TGCAGCGTCGCTTACGGCCCCCAGGGGGGTGAGCAGTTCTTC. Protein sequence: CSVAYGPQGGEQFF.

The chain combines TRBV7-9 with TRBJ2-5; 15 nucleotides align to TRBD2. This CDR3 is 15 amino acids long. With V trimmed by 5 bases and J by 11 bases, 9 bases remained unmatched. Germline loops: CDR1 SEHNR, CDR2 FQNEAQ (reference sequence). CDR3 coding DNA: TGTGCCAGCAGCCCCCCGGGACTAGCGGGAGGTGAGCAGTACTTC. Protein: CASSPPGLAGGEQYF. The full variable domain, completed using reference TRBV7-9 and TRBJ2-5, is DTGVSQNPRHKITKRGQNVTFRCDPISEHNRLYWYRQTLGQGPEFLTYFQNEAQLEKSRLLSDRFSAERPKGSFSTLEIQRTEQGDSAMYLCASSPPGLAGGEQYFGPGTRLLVL.

This clonotype was observed once. This chain links TRBV12-5 with TRBJ2-1; the match to TRBD2 covers 10 bases. The CDR3 sequence is 16 residues long. Germline loops: CDR1 LGHNT, CDR2 FRNRAP. Trimming at V came to 0 bases and at J to 6 bases, leaving 5 bases not matched to a gene. This chain's CDR3 is CASGLVLAGFFNEQFF. CDR3 sequence (DNA): TGTGCTAGTGGTTTGGTACTAGCGGGATTTTTCAATGAGCAGTTCTTC.

Comments on this clonotype: Since no conserved phenylalanine or tryptophan closes the CDR3, a read error is the likely cause. V usage is TRBV7-3 and J usage is TRBJ2-1; the match to TRBD2 covers 7 bases. The CDR3 length is 13 residues. Germline CDR1 and CDR2: SGHTA and FQGTGA. The V gene end was trimmed by 5 bases and the J gene end by 4 bases; junction bases not matched to a gene: 2. CDR3 in amino acids: CASSPGGYNEQFL. CDR3 DNA sequence: TGTGCCAGCAGCCCGGGAGGATACAATGAGCAGTTCCTC.

This clonotype was observed a handful of times. This chain links TRBV12-3 or TRBV12-4 with TRBJ2-7, with D maybe TRBD2 (6 bases). The J call may not be correct, given that the DNA end is closer to TRBJ2-5. The CDR3 loop spans 13 amino acids. The CDR3 nucleotides are TGTGCCAGCAGTTCTCGGGGGAGGGAGACCCAGTACTTC. This translates into CASSSRGRETQYF.

Regarding this clonotype: A much larger clone lies a single base off, so this may be a read error. The chain links TRBV12-3 or TRBV12-4 to TRBJ1-2, with D tentatively TRBD1 (5 bases). CDR3 length: 14 amino acids. Trimming left V 7 bases short and J 7 bases short, with 19 bases between. The CDR3 DNA follows: TGTGCCAGCATCCCCGGTGGGGGTTGTAGTGGCTACACCTTC. Amino acids: CASIPGGGCSGYTF.

There are many counts of this clonotype. J is TRBJ2-5 and V is TRBV24-1; 11 bases line up with TRBD1. Germline CDR1 is KGHDR and CDR2 is SFDVKD. V shed 6 bases, J shed 5 bases, and the junction held 4 bases outside the gene matches. This CDR3 contains 14 residues. CDR3 sequence: CATSIGQGAETQYF. Written as DNA, the CDR3 is TGTGCCACCAGTATCGGACAGGGGGCGGAGACCCAGTACTTC.

This clonotype was counted between two and nine times. Compared with germline, one end of the junction differs, possibly owing to a read error. This chain uses TRBV12-3 or TRBV12-4 with TRBJ2-1; 7 bases map to TRBD1. The CDR3 sequence is 14 residues long. The CDR3: CASSRDSSYNEQVF. In nucleotides, the CDR3 is TGTGCCAGCAGCCGGGACAGCTCCTACAATGAGCAGGTCTTC.

This clonotype was seen more than once but under ten times. CDR3 in DNA: TGTGCCAGCAGCGTAGCCCCCAGCGGGACCTACAATGAGCAGTTCTTC. It translates to CASSVAPSGTYNEQFF. The chain links TRBV9 to TRBJ2-1, with 7 positions matching TRBD2. Per germline, CDR1 SGDLS and CDR2 YYNGEE. J was trimmed by 2 bases and V by 0 bases; bases with no gene match: 5. The CDR3 runs to 16 residues.

About this clonotype: Just one base apart from a much larger clone, this may be a read error. The chain recombines TRBV5-1 with TRBJ2-5, with unresolved D. This CDR3 contains 16 residues. With 0 bases removed from V and 2 bases from J, the gap between germline ends came to 14 bases. Germline V CDR1 and CDR2: SGHRS, YFSETQ. CDR3 sequence: CASSLGAFLGQETQYF. For the CDR3, the DNA is TGCGCCAGCAGCTTGGGTGCCTTCTTGGGGCAAGAGACCCAGTACTTC. Together with reference TRBV5-1 and TRBJ2-5, the CDR3 gives the full variable domain: KAGVTQTPRYLIKTRGQQVTLSCSPISGHRSVSWYQQTPGQGLQFLFEYFSETQRNKGNFPGRFSGRQFSNSRSEMNVSTLELGDSALYLCASSLGAFLGQETQYFGPGTRLLVL.

This sequence joins TRBV18 and TRBJ1-2, with D possibly being TRBD1 (5 bases). Trimming removed 1 base from V and 2 bases from J, with 14 bases in between. This CDR3 has 16 residues. The V gene's germline CDR1 is KGHSH and CDR2 LQKENI. The CDR3 protein is CASSPLPRGGNYGYTF. Written as DNA, the CDR3 is TGTGCCAGCTCACCACTCCCACGGGGCGGAAACTATGGCTACACCTTC.

The chain is built from TRBV28 and TRBJ2-7; TRBD1 matches at 10 bases. This CDR3 spans 15 amino acids. With V trimmed by 6 bases and J by 1 base, 6 bases remained unmatched. Germline CDR1 reads MDHEN; CDR2 reads SYDVKM. The CDR3 region has the DNA TGTGCCAGCAGCTCCGGGACAGGGGCGTCCTACGAGCAGTACTTC. It encodes CASSSGTGASYEQYF.

The CDR3, as DNA: TGTGCCAGCAGCTCCGGGACAGAAGAGACCCAGTACTTC. Protein: CASSSGTEETQYF. The chain joins TRBV7-9 to TRBJ2-5; 7 nucleotides line up with TRBD1. The germline V gene encodes CDR1 SEHNR and CDR2 FQNEAQ (reference sequence). This CDR3 spans 13 amino acids. Trimming at V came to 4 bases and at J to 3 bases, leaving 2 bases not matched to a gene.